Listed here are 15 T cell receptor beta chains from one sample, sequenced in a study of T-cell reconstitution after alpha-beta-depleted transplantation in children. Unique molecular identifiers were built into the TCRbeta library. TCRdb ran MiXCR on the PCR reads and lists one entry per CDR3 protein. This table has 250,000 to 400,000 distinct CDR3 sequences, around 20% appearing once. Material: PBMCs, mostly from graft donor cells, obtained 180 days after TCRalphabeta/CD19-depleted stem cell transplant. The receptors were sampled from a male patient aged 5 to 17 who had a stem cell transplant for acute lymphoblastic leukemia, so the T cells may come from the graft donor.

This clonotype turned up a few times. CDR3 amino acids: CASSLSSVADSGYEQYF. The CDR3 DNA follows: TGCGCCAGCAGCTTGTCCTCTGTAGCGGACTCAGGCTACGAGCAGTACTTC. The chain couples TRBV5-1 to TRBJ2-7, with D maybe TRBD2 (6 bases). The germline V gene has CDR1 SGHRS and CDR2 YFSETQ. CDR3 length: 17 residues. Trimming cost V 1 base and J 3 bases, with 20 bases left between them.

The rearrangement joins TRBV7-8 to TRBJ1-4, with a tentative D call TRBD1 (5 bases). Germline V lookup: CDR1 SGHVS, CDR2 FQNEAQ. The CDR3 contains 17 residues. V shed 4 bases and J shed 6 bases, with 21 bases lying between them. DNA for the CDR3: TGTGCCAGCAGCTATTGGGGGTATGGGGCGCACGATGAAAAACTGTTTTTT. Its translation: CASSYWGYGAHDEKLFF.

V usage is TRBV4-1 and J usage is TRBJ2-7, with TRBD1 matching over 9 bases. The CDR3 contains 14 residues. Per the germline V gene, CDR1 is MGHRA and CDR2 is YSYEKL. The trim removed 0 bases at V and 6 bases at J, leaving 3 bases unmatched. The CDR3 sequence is CASSQDLTGGEQYF. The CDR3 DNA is TGCGCCAGCAGCCAAGACCTGACAGGGGGCGAGCAGTACTTC.

CDR3: CASSLSRAHQETQYF. The CDR3 DNA sequence: TGTGCCAGCAGTCTCTCCCGGGCCCACCAAGAGACCCAGTACTTC. V and J are TRBV6-1 and TRBJ2-5; no clear D. The germline gives CDR1 MNHNS, CDR2 SASEGT. This CDR3 is built from 15 residues. Trimming cost V 5 bases and J 0 bases, with 13 bases left between them.

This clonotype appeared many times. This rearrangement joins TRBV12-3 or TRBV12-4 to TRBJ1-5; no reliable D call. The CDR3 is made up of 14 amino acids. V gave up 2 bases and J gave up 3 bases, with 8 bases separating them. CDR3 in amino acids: CASSLMSPNQPQHF. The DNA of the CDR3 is TGTGCCAGCAGTTTAATGAGCCCCAATCAGCCCCAGCATTTT.

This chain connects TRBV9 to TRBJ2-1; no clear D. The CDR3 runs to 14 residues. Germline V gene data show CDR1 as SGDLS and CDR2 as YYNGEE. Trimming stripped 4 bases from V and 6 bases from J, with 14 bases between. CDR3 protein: CASSPLLGFNEQFF. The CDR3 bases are TGTGCCAGCAGCCCTCTGTTGGGTTTCAATGAGCAGTTCTTC.

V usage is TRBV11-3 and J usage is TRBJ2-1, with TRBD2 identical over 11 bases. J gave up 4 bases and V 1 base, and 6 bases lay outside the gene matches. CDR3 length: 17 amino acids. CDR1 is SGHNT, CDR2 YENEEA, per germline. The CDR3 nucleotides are TGTGCCAGCAGCTTAGGTCTAGCGGGAGGCCGGTACAATGAGCAGTTCTTC. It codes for CASSLGLAGGRYNEQFF.

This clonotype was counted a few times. CDR3 nucleotides: TGTGCCAGCAGCTCCTCTAGCAGACAGGGGTATTACGAGCAGTACTTC. Translation gives CASSSSSRQGYYEQYF. This chain uses TRBV7-9 with TRBJ2-7; TRBD1 agrees at 8 bases. This CDR3 has 16 amino acids. V lost 4 bases, J lost 4 bases, and 12 bases stayed unmatched. Germline V gives CDR1 SEHNR, CDR2 FQNEAQ (reference sequence).

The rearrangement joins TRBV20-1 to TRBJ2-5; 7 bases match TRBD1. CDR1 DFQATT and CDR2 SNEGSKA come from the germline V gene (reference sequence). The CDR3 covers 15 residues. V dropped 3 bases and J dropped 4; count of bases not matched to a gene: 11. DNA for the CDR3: TGCAGTGCTAGGAGCTGGACAGGAAGACTAGAGACCCAGTACTTC. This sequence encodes CSARSWTGRLETQYF.

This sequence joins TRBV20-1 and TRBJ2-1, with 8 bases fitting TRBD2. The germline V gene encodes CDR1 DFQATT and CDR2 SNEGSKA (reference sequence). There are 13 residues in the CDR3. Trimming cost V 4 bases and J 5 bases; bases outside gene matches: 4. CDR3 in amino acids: CSAISGAHNEQFF. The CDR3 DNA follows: TGCAGTGCTATTAGCGGGGCTCACAATGAGCAGTTCTTC.

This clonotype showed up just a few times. The CDR3 loop is CASSLGRDSNQPQHF. CDR3 nucleotide sequence: TGTGCCAGCAGCTTAGGACGGGATAGCAATCAGCCCCAGCATTTT. This chain connects TRBV7-9 to TRBJ1-5, with D hard to call. CDR1 and CDR2 (germline): SEHNR, FQNEAQ (reference sequence). The CDR3 is made up of 15 amino acids. Trimming stripped 1 base from V and 0 bases from J, with 7 bases between.

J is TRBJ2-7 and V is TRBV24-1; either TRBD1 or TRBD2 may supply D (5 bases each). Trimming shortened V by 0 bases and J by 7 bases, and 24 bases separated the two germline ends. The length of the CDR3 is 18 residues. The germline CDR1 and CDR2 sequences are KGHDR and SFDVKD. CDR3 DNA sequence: TGTGCCACCAGTGATTTGGATAGTAGTGCGAGGGGATCGAGGGAGCAGTACTTC. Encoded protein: CATSDLDSSARGSREQYF.

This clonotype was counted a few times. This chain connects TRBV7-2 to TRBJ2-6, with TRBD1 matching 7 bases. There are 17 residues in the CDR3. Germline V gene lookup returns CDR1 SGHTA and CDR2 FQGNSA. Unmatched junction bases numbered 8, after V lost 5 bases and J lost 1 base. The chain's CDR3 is CASSPDRDTSGANVLTF. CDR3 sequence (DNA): TGTGCCAGCAGCCCAGACAGGGACACGTCTGGGGCCAACGTCCTGACTTTC.

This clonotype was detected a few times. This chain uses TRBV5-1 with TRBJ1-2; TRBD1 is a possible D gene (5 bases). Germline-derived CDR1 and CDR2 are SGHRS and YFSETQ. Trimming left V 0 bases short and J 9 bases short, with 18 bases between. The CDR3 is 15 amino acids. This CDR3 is CASSLVGTGASRYTF. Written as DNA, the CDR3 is TGCGCCAGCAGCTTGGTGGGAACAGGCGCGAGTCGCTACACCTTC.

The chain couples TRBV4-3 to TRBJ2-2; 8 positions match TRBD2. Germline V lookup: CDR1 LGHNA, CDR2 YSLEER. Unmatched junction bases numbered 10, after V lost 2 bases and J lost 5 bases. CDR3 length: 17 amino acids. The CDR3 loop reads CASSQYVGLVKTGELFF. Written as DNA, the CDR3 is TGCGCCAGCAGCCAATATGTGGGACTAGTCAAGACCGGGGAGCTGTTTTTT.